A single sample gave rise to the 20 T cell receptor beta chains below, sequenced in a study of T cells in Graves' hyperthyroidism and ophthalmopathy (dated by TCRdb to about 2019). The library was built by means of multiplex PCR. Sequenced using an Illumina HiSeq 2000. TCR beta CDR3 regions were amplified from RNA transcripts. The first round of RT-PCR for the TCR CDR3 was performed with the HTBI primer set and the Qiagen OneStep RT-PCR kit. Starting from the raw public reads, TCRdb applied fastp trimming at Q25, assembled clones with MiXCR and retained in-frame beta chains. All rows with the same CDR3 protein become a single entry with the most common DNA and genes. The sample contains about 400,000 distinct CDR3 sequences, about 15% of them found a single time. Clones ranked in the top ten supply around 20% of the sample. Sample: blood. These receptors originate from a woman aged 55-75 years with Graves' ophthalmopathy.

The CDR3: CASSLAPINIQYF. CDR3 nucleotide sequence: TGTGCCAGCAGCTTAGCCCCCATAAACATTCAGTACTTC. The chain combines TRBV5-6 with TRBJ2-4; D gene uncertain. Germline V gives CDR1 SGHDT, CDR2 YYEEEE. The germline V and J ends were trimmed by 2 bases and 6 bases, with 9 bases remaining between them. The CDR3 runs 13 residues.

In its sample, this clonotype was seen a few times. The chain is built from TRBV20-1 and TRBJ1-2, with 9 bases lining up with TRBD1. J was trimmed by 5 bases and V by 6 bases; bases with no gene match: 19. This CDR3 contains 17 residues. Germline CDR1 and CDR2: DFQATT and SNEGSKA (reference sequence). CDR3 amino acids: CSARQGDTFSGAYGYTF. In nucleotides, the CDR3 is TGCAGTGCCCGACAGGGGGACACTTTCAGCGGGGCTTATGGCTACACCTTC.

This clonotype showed up many times. DNA for the CDR3: TGTGCCAGCAGCCAAGGAGGGGAGGCCCTCAAGCAGTACTTC. It specifies CASSQGGEALKQYF. The V and J genes are TRBV3-1 and TRBJ2-7; tentatively, D is TRBD2 (6 bases). Germline V gives CDR1 LGHDT, CDR2 YNNKEL (reference sequence). The CDR3 length is 14 residues. The germline V and J ends were trimmed by 1 base and 8 bases, with 15 bases remaining between them.

This clonotype appeared many times. The chain links TRBV14 to TRBJ1-2; possible D gene TRBD1, 6 bases. From germline, CDR1 is SGHDN and CDR2 FVKESK. V was shortened by 1 base and J by 8 bases, with 14 bases between the two germline ends. This CDR3 has 14 amino acids. CDR3 amino acids: CASSQGDRIRGYTF. The CDR3, as DNA: TGTGCCAGCAGCCAAGGAGACAGGATAAGGGGCTACACCTTC.

This clonotype was observed at least ten times. The chain combines TRBV27 with TRBJ1-1; D gene uncertain. V lost 4 bases, J lost 1 base, and 16 bases lay in between. Looked up from germline, CDR1 is MNHEY and CDR2 is SMNVEV (reference sequence). This CDR3 contains 16 residues. The CDR3 sequence: CASSSPASRGNTEAFF. Here the CDR3 DNA reads TGTGCCAGCAGTTCCCCTGCCTCGCGGGGGAACACTGAAGCTTTCTTT.

There are many counts of this clonotype. The chain employs TRBV5-1 and TRBJ2-2; possibly TRBD1 for D (5 bases). V shed 5 bases and J shed 7 bases, with 18 bases lying between them. The CDR3 totals 15 residues. CDR1 and CDR2 (germline): SGHRS, YFSETQ. DNA of the CDR3: TGCGCCAGCAGAACTGGTTGGCAGGGCTACGGGGAGCTGTTTTTT. The encoded protein is CASRTGWQGYGELFF.

This clonotype has at least ten counts. The gene calls are TRBV7-3 and TRBJ2-5; D possibly uses TRBD1 or TRBD2 (5 bases each). The V end lost 4 bases, the J end lost 1 base, and 13 bases lay between the germline ends. The CDR3 runs 15 residues. Germline CDR1 is SGHTA and CDR2 is FQGTGA. The CDR3 region is CASSWGRAPQETQYF. CDR3 coding DNA: TGTGCCAGCAGCTGGGGACGAGCACCCCAAGAGACCCAGTACTTC.

On this clonotype: A much larger clone differs by one base, so this may be a read error. The rearrangement links TRBV2 to TRBJ2-7; weak D call: TRBD1 (6 bases). The germline V gene has CDR1 SNHLY and CDR2 FYNNEI. V lost 6 bases and J 2 bases, leaving 11 bases between the germline ends. CDR3 length: 13 residues. The CDR3: CASSTGDTYEQYF. CDR3 DNA sequence: TGTGCCAGCAGCACCGGGGACACCTACGAGCAGTACTTC.

This sequence joins TRBV5-8 and TRBJ1-1, with a possible D match to TRBD1 (5 bases). The CDR3 runs to 16 residues. The V end was cut by 0 bases, the J end by 4 bases, with 16 bases between. Germline V lookup: CDR1 SGHTS, CDR2 YDEGEE. CDR3 coding DNA: TGTGCCAGCAGCTTGGCGGCAGGGTTTATCGGCACTGAAGCTTTCTTT. It translates to CASSLAAGFIGTEAFF. The full variable domain, with the rest looked up from reference TRBV5-8 and TRBJ1-1, is EAGVTQSPTHLIKTRGQQATLRCSPISGHTSVYWYQQALGLGLQFLLWYDEGEERNRGNFPPRFSGRQFPNYSSELNVNALELEDSALYLCASSLAAGFIGTEAFFGQGTRLTVV.

This clonotype came up many times. This may be a read error: a much more frequent sequence differs by one nucleotide. This chain connects TRBV28 to TRBJ1-1, with TRBD1 identical over 7 bases. Trimming took 7 bases from V and 1 from J; bases not matched to a gene: 3. This CDR3 has 13 amino acids. Germline lookup yields CDR1 MDHEN and CDR2 SYDVKM. DNA for the CDR3: TGTGCCAGCATTAGACAGGGGAACACTGAAGCTTTCTTT. It codes for CASIRQGNTEAFF. Full variable domain (missing parts from reference TRBV28 and TRBJ1-1): DVKVTQSSRYLVKRTGEKVFLECVQDMDHENMFWYRQDPGLGLRLIYFSYDVKMKEKGDIPEGYSVSREKKERFSLILESASTNQTSMYLCASIRQGNTEAFFGQGTRLTVV.

The chain recombines TRBV18 with TRBJ2-7, with unresolved D. Germline V lookup: CDR1 KGHSH, CDR2 LQKENI. This CDR3 has 15 amino acids. V was pared by 3 bases and J by 2 bases, with 14 bases between. As DNA, the CDR3 is TGTGCCAGCTCACCGAGAATAGGCAGCACCTACGAGCAGTACTTC. Its protein product is CASSPRIGSTYEQYF.

This clonotype was counted only a few times. This chain uses TRBV6-5 with TRBJ2-2; D not resolved. V was cut by 2 bases and J by 3 bases, with 7 bases left in between. The CDR3 is 14 residues long. Germline CDR1 and CDR2: MNHEY and SVGAGI. CDR3 bases: TGTGCCAGCAGTTACGACGGCTACACCGGGGAGCTGTTTTTT. Protein product: CASSYDGYTGELFF.

This clonotype was counted a few times. The CDR3 coding sequence is TGCGCCAGCAGCCCGGGGACAGAACATCAGCCCCAGCATTTT. Translation gives CASSPGTEHQPQHF. The rearrangement uses TRBV5-1 and TRBJ1-5, with 7 bases matching TRBD1. The trim removed 4 bases at V and 5 bases at J, leaving 6 bases unmatched. The length of the CDR3 is 14 residues. In germline, CDR1 is SGHRS, CDR2 YFSETQ.

This clonotype was detected only a few times. This rearrangement joins TRBV15 to TRBJ2-7; D uncertain. Trimming took off 1 base at V and 6 bases at J, with 13 bases between the two ends. Germline CDR1 reads LNHNV; CDR2 reads YYDKDF (reference sequence). The CDR3 consists of 14 residues. The CDR3 DNA is TGTGCCACCAGCAGAGTTGGGTCCCTGCGCGAGCAGTACTTC. It encodes CATSRVGSLREQYF. Together with reference TRBV15 and TRBJ2-7, the CDR3 gives the full variable domain: DAMVIQNPRYQVTQFGKPVTLSCSQTLNHNVMYWYQQKSSQAPKLLFHYYDKDFNNEADTPDNFQSRRPNTSFCFLDIRSPGLGDTAMYLCATSRVGSLREQYFGPGTRLTVT.

The table lists this clonotype with many counts. V and J are TRBV7-3 and TRBJ2-7, with 14 positions matching TRBD2. V lost 4 bases, J lost 3 bases, and 2 bases stayed unmatched. CDR3 length equals 15 residues. Germline CDR1 is SGHTA and CDR2 is FQGTGA. The CDR3 sequence is CASSSGLAGDYEQYF. DNA for the CDR3: TGTGCCAGCAGCTCGGGACTAGCGGGAGACTACGAGCAGTACTTC.

This clonotype was seen more than once but under ten times. The chain carries TRBV6-6 and TRBJ1-2; possible D gene TRBD1, 6 bases. This CDR3 comprises 14 residues. Germline CDR1 reads MNHNY; CDR2 reads SVGAGI (reference sequence). V was trimmed by 2 bases and J by 6 bases, leaving 13 bases between them. Here the CDR3 reads CASSYGRGQNGYTF. The CDR3 coding sequence is TGTGCCAGCAGTTACGGCCGGGGGCAAAATGGCTACACCTTC.

This clonotype was picked up many times. The chain combines TRBV7-3 with TRBJ1-5, with TRBD1 identical over 7 bases. J lost 0 bases, V lost 4 bases, and 3 bases had no gene match. In germline, CDR1 is SGHTA, CDR2 FQGTGA. The CDR3 runs 15 residues. The CDR3 here is CASSSNRGSNQPQHF. CDR3 bases: TGTGCCAGCAGCTCGAACAGGGGTAGCAATCAGCCCCAGCATTTT.

The chain links TRBV7-2 to TRBJ2-1, with 7 bases that match TRBD2. Germline CDR1 and CDR2: SGHTA and FQGNSA. The CDR3 length is 17 residues. V dropped 1 base and J dropped 6; count of bases not matched to a gene: 12. DNA for the CDR3: TGTGCCAGCAGCTTAGGGGGTCTCGGGGGAGGGCTCAATGAGCAGTTCTTC. Protein product: CASSLGGLGGGLNEQFF.

In its sample, this clonotype was seen many times. The chain recombines TRBV28 with TRBJ1-1; unclear D gene. Germline-derived CDR1 and CDR2 are MDHEN and SYDVKM. This CDR3 has 16 amino acids. Trimming removed 6 bases from V and 1 base from J, with 18 bases in between. The CDR3 DNA reads TGTGCCAGCAGGTGGGGTGGGGTATTGGGGAACACTGAAGCTTTCTTT. The encoded protein is CASRWGGVLGNTEAFF.

This clonotype occurred a few times. V gene TRBV4-1 combines with J gene TRBJ2-7, with TRBD1 matching over 8 bases. V shed 0 bases, J shed 6 bases, and the junction held 4 bases outside the gene matches. Looked up from germline, CDR1 is MGHRA and CDR2 is YSYEKL. This CDR3 region has 14 residues. CDR3 region: CASSQDVQGGEQYF. In DNA form, the CDR3 reads TGCGCCAGCAGCCAAGACGTACAGGGGGGCGAGCAGTACTTC.